A selection of T cell receptor beta chains follows, all from one sample in a study of CD8 T cells in Susac syndrome. TCRdb redid the calling of the immunoSEQ multiplex PCR reads with MiXCR, one entry per CDR3 protein. The repertoire has roughly 150,000 distinct CDR3 sequences, roughly 94% of them found once; the top ten carry about 0.18%. Sequencing input: CD8+ T cells from PBMCs. The receptor source for this set is a human donor with Susac syndrome. The CDR3 runs from the conserved cysteine through the conserved F or W. The D gene is left open where the match is weak. Size values are once, few and many counts, or a class for expanded clones, and some rows have none.

v_gene	abundance	d_gene	j_gene	CDR3aa	CDR3nt
TRBV20-1	.	.	TRBJ1-2	CSAEQDSATDNYGYTF	TGCAGTGCAGAACAGGACAGCGCCACCGATAACTATGGCTACACCTTC
TRBV5-6	.	TRBD1	TRBJ2-5	CASSLEGAPETQYF	TGTGCCAGCAGCTTGGAGGGGGCGCCAGAGACCCAGTACTTC
TRBV29-1	.	TRBD2	TRBJ2-3	CSVPLAGTDTQYF	TGCAGCGTACCACTAGCGGGCACAGATACGCAGTATTTT
TRBV5-1	.	TRBD1	TRBJ2-7	CASGTGTDSYEQYF	TGCGCCAGCGGCACCGGGACAGACTCCTACGAGCAGTACTTC
TRBV9	once	TRBD2	TRBJ2-5	CASSLRVAGTRETQYF	TGTGCCAGCAGCCTCCGGGTAGCGGGAACCCGCGAGACCCAGTACTTC
TRBV20-1	.	TRBD1	TRBJ2-1	CSAGDRGVRNEQFF	TGCAGTGCTGGTGACAGGGGTGTACGGAATGAGCAGTTCTTC
TRBV9	.	TRBD1	TRBJ2-3	CASGDREYGTQYF	TGTGCCAGCGGTGACAGGGAGTATGGTACGCAGTATTTT
TRBV11-2	.	TRBD2	TRBJ2-1	CASSGLARRRRDLALAGPAFF	TGTGCCAGCAGCGGGCTAGCTAGACGGAGACGGGACCTAGCTTTAGCGGGACCAGCGTTCTTC
TRBV4-1	.	.	TRBJ2-1	CASRKMGEQFF	TGCGCCAGCAGAAAAATGGGGGAGCAGTTCTTC
TRBV5-4	.	.	TRBJ1-1	CASSLDLKGGGTEAFF	TGTGCCAGCAGCTTGGATTTGAAGGGAGGAGGGACTGAAGCTTTCTTT
TRBV5-4	.	TRBD2	TRBJ2-5	CASNLAGGQTQYF	TGTGCCAGCAACCTAGCGGGGGGGCAGACCCAGTACTTC
TRBV25-1	.	.	TRBJ2-7	CASRPDGGKYEQYF	TGTGCCAGCAGACCGGATGGGGGAAAGTACGAGCAGTACTTC
TRBV20-1	.	TRBD2	TRBJ2-3	CSATPGLAGVFRTDTQYF	TGCAGTGCTACCCCAGGACTAGCGGGAGTATTCCGCACAGATACGCAGTATTTT
TRBV3-1	.	TRBD1	TRBJ1-5	CASSHGQGRGQPQHF	TGTGCCAGCAGCCACGGACAGGGACGAGGTCAGCCCCAGCATTTT
TRBV9	few	TRBD2	TRBJ2-1	CASSLELAGAYNEQFF	TGTGCCAGCAGCCTCGAACTAGCGGGAGCGTACAATGAGCAGTTCTTC
TRBV18	.	TRBD2	TRBJ2-7	CASRGGTDSYEQYF	TGTGCCAGCCGGGGGGGGACCGACTCCTACGAGCAGTACTTC
TRBV11-2	.	TRBD1	TRBJ1-5	CASSLETGGGNQPQHF	TGTGCCAGCAGCTTAGAGACAGGGGGAGGCAATCAGCCCCAGCATTTT
TRBV2	.	.	TRBJ1-5	CASSEWWGSNQPQHF	TGTGCCAGCAGTGAATGGTGGGGTAGCAATCAGCCCCAGCATTTT
TRBV27	.	TRBD1	TRBJ1-5	CASTLTGGNQPQHF	TGTGCCAGCACCTTGACAGGGGGCAATCAGCCCCAGCATTTT
TRBV29-1	few	TRBD2	TRBJ2-3	CSLTGTTSTDTQYF	TGCAGCCTCACCGGGACTACCAGCACAGATACGCAGTATTTT
TRBV20-1	.	.	TRBJ2-5	CSAIGLGNIRETQYF	TGCAGTGCTATAGGCCTCGGGAATATAAGGGAGACCCAGTACTTC
TRBV9	.	.	TRBJ2-5	CASSVGLLSGARETQYF	TGTGCCAGCAGCGTAGGTCTCCTCTCCGGGGCGAGGGAGACCCAGTACTTC
TRBV7-3	few	.	TRBJ1-1	CASSRGGGTEAFF	TGTGCCAGCAGCCGCGGGGGAGGCACTGAAGCTTTCTTT